The 12 T cell receptor beta chains in this list originate from one sample, sequenced in a study of T cell responses to AZD1222 COVID-19 vaccine. This table comes from immunoSEQ multiplex PCR, and its TCRdb copy is limited to in-frame clones, with some not included. The sample includes fewer than 120,000 clones, roughly 89% seen only once; the top ten take less than 2.5%. This specimen consisted of peripheral blood, obtained 28 days after the second AZD1222 dose. These receptor sequences come from an adult who received the AZD1222 COVID-19 vaccine.

This chain connects TRBV6-2 or TRBV6-3 to TRBJ2-1; 9 bases agree with TRBD2. The CDR3 spans 16 residues. Germline values: CDR1 MNHEY, CDR2 SVGEGT. With V trimmed by 0 bases and J by 0 bases, 0 bases remained unmatched. The chain's CDR3 is CASSYSLAGSYNEQFF. The CDR3 DNA is TGTGCCAGCAGTTACTCACTAGCGGGCTCCTACAATGAGCAGTTCTTC.

The V and J genes are TRBV27 and TRBJ2-3; 14 positions agree with TRBD2. The CDR3 covers 13 residues. The trim removed 4 bases at V and 11 bases at J, leaving 2 bases unmatched. CDR1 and CDR2 (germline): MNHEY, SMNVEV (reference sequence). In nucleotides, the CDR3 is TGTGCCAGCAGTTACGGACTAGCGGGGGGGCAGTATTTT. Protein product: CASSYGLAGGQYF.

V usage is TRBV10-3 and J usage is TRBJ2-1; TRBD2 matches at 8 bases. After removal of 0 bases from V and 4 bases from J, the junction contained 5 bases not matched to a gene. Germline CDR1 reads ENHRY; CDR2 reads SYGVKD. This CDR3 comprises 16 residues. This CDR3 reads CAISESRGGGYNEQFF. The DNA of the CDR3 is TGTGCCATCAGTGAGTCACGGGGGGGAGGGTACAATGAGCAGTTCTTC.

The V call is TRBV5-1, the J call TRBJ1-6; unclear D gene. The CDR3 sequence is 16 residues long. Germline V gene lookup returns CDR1 SGHRS and CDR2 YFSETQ. Trimming shortened V by 4 bases and J by 0 bases, and 11 bases separated the two germline ends. The CDR3 DNA reads TGCGCCAGCAGCCCTGACCGGAGCTCCTATAATTCACCCCTCCACTTT. This gives the protein CASSPDRSSYNSPLHF.

J is TRBJ2-3 and V is TRBV6-5, with TRBD2 matching 11 bases. Looked up from germline, CDR1 is MNHEY and CDR2 is SVGAGI. The V segment lost 6 bases and the J segment 5 bases; nucleotides outside the gene matches: 7. The CDR3 runs 15 residues. The CDR3 here is CASSLAGGPGDTQYF. The CDR3 nucleotides read TGTGCCAGCAGCTTAGCGGGGGGGCCGGGAGATACGCAGTATTTT.

The genes are TRBV5-8 and TRBJ2-1; D is undetermined. Deletions cut 1 base from V and 6 bases from J, with 8 bases between. The germline CDR1 and CDR2 sequences are SGHTS and YDEGEE. The CDR3 covers 13 residues. The CDR3 protein is CASSLYVLNEQFF. CDR3 coding DNA: TGTGCCAGCAGCTTGTATGTCCTCAATGAGCAGTTCTTC.

The chain combines TRBV5-1 with TRBJ2-3; TRBD1 or TRBD2 may be the D gene (6 bases each). The CDR3 has 17 amino acids. Trimming took 0 bases from V and 3 from J, leaving 17 bases between them. Germline V gene sequence: CDR1 SGHRS, CDR2 YFSETQ. The CDR3 region is CASSLEMGGGRTDTQYF. The CDR3 bases are TGCGCCAGCAGCTTGGAGATGGGTGGGGGGCGGACAGATACGCAGTATTTT. The full variable domain, with the rest looked up from reference TRBV5-1 and TRBJ2-3, is KAGVTQTPRYLIKTRGQQVTLSCSPISGHRSVSWYQQTPGQGLQFLFEYFSETQRNKGNFPGRFSGRQFSNSRSEMNVSTLELGDSALYLCASSLEMGGGRTDTQYFGPGTRLTVL.

This chain uses TRBV19 with TRBJ2-3; the match to TRBD1 covers 8 bases. The CDR3 runs 16 residues. Trimming cost V 4 bases and J 5 bases; bases outside gene matches: 11. Germline CDR1 reads LNHDA; CDR2 reads SQIVND (reference sequence). Written as DNA, the CDR3 is TGTGCCAGTAGTACCAGAAGGACAGGGTGGATAGATACGCAGTATTTT. Translation gives CASSTRRTGWIDTQYF.

The chain employs TRBV5-1 and TRBJ2-5, with 7 bases matching TRBD2. The trim removed 3 bases at V and 2 bases at J, leaving 7 bases unmatched. This CDR3 region has 15 residues. CDR1 and CDR2 from the germline V gene are SGHRS and YFSETQ. DNA for the CDR3: TGCGCCAGCAGCTCGGACGGCGGGGGACAAGAGACCCAGTACTTC. Its protein product is CASSSDGGGQETQYF.

The rearrangement links TRBV30 to TRBJ2-1; 7 bases align to TRBD2. CDR1 is GTSNPN, CDR2 SVGIG, per germline (reference sequence). J lost 6 bases, V lost 1 base, and 6 bases had no gene match. This CDR3 region has 14 residues. CDR3 sequence reads: CAWSGRLAGNEQFF. In DNA form, the CDR3 reads TGTGCCTGGAGTGGCCGACTAGCAGGCAATGAGCAGTTCTTC.

CDR3: CASSKTGTDTQYF. In DNA form, the CDR3 reads TGTGCCAGCAGCAAGACCGGGACAGATACGCAGTATTTT. This chain connects TRBV7-3 to TRBJ2-3; D ambiguous. CDR3 length: 13 residues. V gave up 5 bases and J gave up 3 bases, with 9 bases separating them. Germline CDR1 reads SGHTA; CDR2 reads FQGTGA.

V usage is TRBV27 and J usage is TRBJ1-2, with D tentatively TRBD1 (5 bases). Germline lookup yields CDR1 MNHEY and CDR2 SMNVEV (reference sequence). This CDR3 has 14 residues. With 3 bases removed from V and 4 bases from J, the gap between germline ends came to 12 bases. Here the CDR3 DNA reads TGTGCCAGCAGTTTCTTCAGGGTCGGCTATGGCTACACCTTC. It encodes CASSFFRVGYGYTF.